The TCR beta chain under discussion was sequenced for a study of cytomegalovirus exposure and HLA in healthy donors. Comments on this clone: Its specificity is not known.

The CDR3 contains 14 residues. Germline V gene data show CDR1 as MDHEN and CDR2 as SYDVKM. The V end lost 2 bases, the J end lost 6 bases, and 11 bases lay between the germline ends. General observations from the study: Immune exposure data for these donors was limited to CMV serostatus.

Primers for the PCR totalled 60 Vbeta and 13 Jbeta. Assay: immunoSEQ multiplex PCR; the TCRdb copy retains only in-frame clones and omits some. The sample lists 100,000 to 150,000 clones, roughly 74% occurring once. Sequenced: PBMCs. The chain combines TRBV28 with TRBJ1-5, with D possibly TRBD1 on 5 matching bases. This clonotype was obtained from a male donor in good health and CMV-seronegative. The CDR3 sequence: CASSLGTGSQPQHF. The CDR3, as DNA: TGTGCCAGCAGTTTAGGAACAGGTAGTCAGCCCCAGCATTTT.